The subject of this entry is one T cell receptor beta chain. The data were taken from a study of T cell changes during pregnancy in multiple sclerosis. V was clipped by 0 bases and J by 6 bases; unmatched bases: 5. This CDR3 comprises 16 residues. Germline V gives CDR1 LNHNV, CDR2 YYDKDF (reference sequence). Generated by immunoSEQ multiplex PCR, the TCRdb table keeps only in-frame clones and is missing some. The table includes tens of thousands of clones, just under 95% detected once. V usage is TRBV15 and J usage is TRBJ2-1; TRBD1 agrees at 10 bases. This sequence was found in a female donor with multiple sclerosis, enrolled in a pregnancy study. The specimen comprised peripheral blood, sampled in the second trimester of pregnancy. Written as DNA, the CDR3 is TGTGCCACCAGCAGAGATTTGGGACAGGGGACCAATGAGCAGTTCTTC. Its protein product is CATSRDLGQGTNEQFF.